These 19 T cell receptor beta chains came from one sample sequenced in a study of regulatory T cells in long-lasting Graves disease. Both iRepertoire HTBI primers and Arm-PCR of CDR3 regions were used to build the TCR beta libraries. TCRdb called the multiplex PCR reads again in MiXCR, with one record for every CDR3 protein. This sample has 600,000 to 800,000 distinct CDR3 sequences, with roughly 30% found just once. The time point is: persistent/refractory GD, antithyroid drugs over 5 years with positive TRAb. Making the TCR library involved RNA that had been extracted from PBMCs. The sequenced sample was peripheral blood mononuclear cells (PBMCs), obtained when the disease was refractory, from a patient treated with antithyroid drugs. These TCRs come from a female donor with Graves disease.

The chain recombines TRBV7-9 with TRBJ2-7; 10 positions agree with TRBD2. The CDR3 consists of 16 residues. Trimming at V came to 4 bases and at J to 7 bases, leaving 13 bases not matched to a gene. Germline assignment: CDR1 SEHNR and CDR2 FQNEAQ (reference sequence). CDR3 sequence: CASSSRTSGTLAEQYF. The CDR3 region has the DNA TGTGCCAGCAGCTCACGGACTAGCGGAACTCTGGCTGAGCAGTACTTC.

The chain has TRBV7-9 and TRBJ1-4; a possible D gene is TRBD1 (5 bases). Trimming left V 4 bases short and J 8 bases short, with 14 bases between. Germline loops: CDR1 SEHNR, CDR2 FQNEAQ (reference sequence). The CDR3 sequence is 14 residues long. CDR3 DNA sequence: TGTGCCAGCAGCTCGGGACCGCCTGTAGAAAAACTGTTTTTT. Its translation: CASSSGPPVEKLFF.

This CDR3 is CASSLDWRNEQFF. The CDR3 nucleotides are TGTGCCAGCAGCTTAGATTGGCGCAATGAGCAGTTCTTC. The rearrangement uses TRBV11-2 and TRBJ2-1; D is unclear. This CDR3 spans 13 amino acids. The V gene's germline CDR1 is SGHAT and CDR2 FQNNGV. V was shortened by 0 bases and J by 6 bases, with 6 bases between the two germline ends.

CDR3: CASSYSSGPEEKLFF. The CDR3 DNA sequence: TGTGCCAGCAGTTACTCGTCGGGCCCCGAGGAAAAACTGTTTTTT. The chain joins TRBV6-6 to TRBJ1-4; D gene unclear. Between the trimmed V and J ends, which lost 0 bases and 8 bases, there was a span of 13 bases. The CDR3 has 15 amino acids. Per the germline V gene, CDR1 is MNHNY and CDR2 is SVGAGI (reference sequence).

The chain employs TRBV11-1 and TRBJ1-1; D is ambiguous. Germline V gene lookup returns CDR1 SGHAT and CDR2 FQDESV (reference sequence). The CDR3 consists of 13 residues. The ends were cut back, 5 bases at V and 5 bases at J, with 12 bases in the middle. The chain's CDR3 is CASSAGWRTEAFF. The CDR3 nucleotides read TGTGCCAGCAGCGCGGGTTGGAGGACTGAAGCTTTCTTT.

Concerning this clonotype itself: One end of the junction does not line up with germline, which may come from a read error. This chain uses TRBV29-1 with TRBJ2-5, with D possibly being TRBD2 (5 bases). CDR1 SQVTM and CDR2 ANQGSEA come from the germline V gene. This CDR3 has 14 residues. In DNA, the CDR3 is TGCAGCGTTGAAGATCTACGGTACGGGGAGACCCAATACTTC. Amino acids: CSVEDLRYGETQYF.

There are a few counts of this clonotype. This sequence joins TRBV20-1 and TRBJ2-7; 9 bases are shared with TRBD1. The CDR3 runs 14 residues. V trimming: 4 bases; J trimming: 11 bases; junction bases outside the gene matches: 15. The germline V gene has CDR1 DFQATT and CDR2 SNEGSKA (reference sequence). For the CDR3, the DNA is TGCAGTGCTATAGTGGGACAGGGAGGGCCAACTGAGTACTTC. Its protein product is CSAIVGQGGPTEYF.

The gene calls are TRBV25-1 and TRBJ1-1; D not certain. V lost 6 bases and J 10 bases, leaving 18 bases between the germline ends. Per germline, CDR1 MGHDK and CDR2 SYGVNS. There are 13 residues in the CDR3. CDR3 coding DNA: TGTGCCAGCAGACCGAACGGTATGAAAGCAGCTTTCTTT. Protein product: CASRPNGMKAAFF.

The chain links TRBV7-9 to TRBJ1-3; D is perhaps TRBD1 (5 bases). Germline V gives CDR1 SEHNR, CDR2 FQNEAQ (reference sequence). The CDR3 extends over 13 amino acids. Between the trimmed V and J ends, which lost 5 bases and 8 bases, there was a span of 13 bases. In DNA form, the CDR3 reads TGTGCCAGCAGCCCCTATTGGGGGGACACCATATATTTT. Translated: CASSPYWGDTIYF.

The sample holds a few counts of this clonotype. The J gene is TRBJ1-1, the V gene TRBV19; tentatively, D is TRBD1 (6 bases). This CDR3 region has 13 residues. The germline CDR1 and CDR2 sequences are LNHDA and SQIVND (reference sequence). V was pared by 6 bases and J by 1 base, with 9 bases between. The CDR3 nucleotides read TGTGCCAGTAGACAACAGGGGAACACTGAAGCTTTCTTT. This gives the protein CASRQQGNTEAFF. Together with reference TRBV19 and TRBJ1-1, the CDR3 gives the full variable domain: DGGITQSPKYLFRKEGQNVTLSCEQNLNHDAMYWYRQDPGQGLRLIYYSQIVNDFQKGDIAEGYSVSREKKESFPLTVTSAQKNPTAFYLCASRQQGNTEAFFGQGTRLTVV.

This clonotype occurred a few times. The chain has TRBV6-1 and TRBJ1-1; D is undetermined. Germline CDR1 is MNHNS and CDR2 is SASEGT. This CDR3 has 13 amino acids. Trimming took off 6 bases at V and 4 bases at J, with 12 bases between the two ends. CDR3 region: CASSKGVPTEAFF. The CDR3 bases are TGTGCCAGCAGCAAGGGAGTTCCCACTGAAGCTTTCTTT.

This clonotype came up a few times. V usage is TRBV6-2 or TRBV6-3 and J usage is TRBJ2-7, with 7 bases fitting TRBD2. The CDR3 totals 15 residues. Trimming cost V 5 bases and J 6 bases; bases outside gene matches: 13. Germline V gene sequence: CDR1 MNHEY, CDR2 SVGEGT. Here the CDR3 reads CASSEVEGRAFEQYF. The CDR3 region has the DNA TGTGCCAGCAGTGAAGTGGAAGGGAGGGCGTTCGAGCAGTACTTC.

To note about this clonotype: A much larger clone differs from this one at a single base, so this may be a read error. CDR3 nucleotides: TGTGCCAGCAGCTTAGACCATGGCTACACCTTC. Amino acids: CASSLDHGYTF. V usage is TRBV7-2 and J usage is TRBJ1-2; D call uncertain. V was trimmed by 1 base and J by 6 bases, leaving 3 bases between them. Germline V lookup: CDR1 SGHTA, CDR2 FQGNSA. The CDR3 runs to 11 residues.

This chain links TRBV7-9 with TRBJ1-4; TRBD1 agrees at 9 bases. This CDR3 has 16 amino acids. After removal of 4 bases from V and 4 bases from J, the junction contained 7 bases not matched to a gene. Germline loops: CDR1 SEHNR, CDR2 FQNEAQ (reference sequence). The CDR3: CASSSQGASNNEKLFF. The CDR3 DNA sequence: TGTGCCAGCAGCTCACAGGGGGCTTCGAATAATGAAAAACTGTTTTTT.

The V and J genes are TRBV29-1 and TRBJ1-2; 11 bases map to TRBD1. The CDR3 extends over 14 amino acids. V gave up 5 bases and J gave up 4 bases; unmatched junction bases: 6. Germline CDR1 SQVTM, CDR2 ANQGSEA. The CDR3 DNA sequence: TGCAGCGTTAGGTCCGGACAGGGGGCCTATGGCTACACCTTC. It codes for CSVRSGQGAYGYTF.

The rearrangement uses TRBV20-1 and TRBJ1-1; tentatively, D is TRBD1 (5 bases). There are 14 residues in the CDR3. Germline-derived CDR1 and CDR2 are DFQATT and SNEGSKA (reference sequence). With 2 bases removed from V and 1 base from J, the gap between germline ends came to 11 bases. Here the CDR3 reads CSARSHTGNTEAFF. CDR3 DNA sequence: TGCAGTGCTAGATCCCACACAGGGAACACTGAAGCTTTCTTT.

This clonotype was counted a few times. The chain carries TRBV7-9 and TRBJ1-2, with 10 positions matching TRBD1. V lost 4 bases, J lost 4 bases, and 9 bases stayed unmatched. The CDR3 is 16 residues long. Germline loops: CDR1 SEHNR, CDR2 FQNEAQ (reference sequence). CDR3 loop: CASSSSDRGRTYGYTF. The DNA for the CDR3 is TGTGCCAGCAGCTCCAGTGACAGGGGGCGCACCTATGGCTACACCTTC.

For the CDR3, the DNA is TGTGCCAGCAGCCGACTTGAGGGGGGCGGTGAAGCTTTCTTT. This gives the protein CASSRLEGGGEAFF. J is TRBJ1-1 and V is TRBV12-3 or TRBV12-4, with D possibly being TRBD1 (6 bases). Trimming took 6 bases from V and 7 from J, leaving 18 bases between them. CDR3 length: 14 amino acids.

This clonotype was picked up one time. This may be a read error, as it is one base from a much larger clone. This sequence joins TRBV12-3 or TRBV12-4 and TRBJ1-5; D remains unclear. Trimming pared 0 bases from V and 9 bases from J, leaving 18 bases between. CDR3 length: 16 amino acids. In DNA form, the CDR3 reads TGTGCCAGCAGTTTAGCGCGGACCTCGGAGAGAGGGCCCCAGCATTTT. As protein: CASSLARTSERGPQHF.